The sample holds many counts of the clone carrying this TCR beta chain. The antigen remains undetermined. All donors with ophthalmopathy were recorded as having moderate-to-severe activity, CAS ≥3, NOSPECS ≥4 and a duration under 3 months. The entry originates in a study of Graves' ophthalmopathy and Graves' hyperthyroidism. General study points: Between ophthalmopathy and stable hyperthyroidism, a 13-signature model drew a separation with around 86% sensitivity and roughly 78% specificity.

RNA transcripts were the template, and TCR beta CDR3 regions were amplified from them. A first-round RT-PCR used HTBI primers, followed by a second-round multiplex PCR. TCRdb called the multiplex PCR reads again in MiXCR, with one record for every CDR3 protein. The table includes approximately 480,000 distinct CDR3 sequences, around an eighth detected once. Trimming took off 8 bases at V and 0 bases at J, with 13 bases between the two ends. Germline V lookup: CDR1 GTSNPN, CDR2 SVGIG (reference sequence). CDR3 size: 13 residues. The receptor was derived from a young woman with Graves' ophthalmopathy. The J gene is TRBJ1-1, the V gene TRBV30, with D maybe TRBD1 (5 bases). Sample: blood. CDR3 in DNA: TGTGCCCGGGGCAACAGTATGAACACTGAAGCTTTCTTT. As protein: CARGNSMNTEAFF.